A selection of T cell receptor beta chains follows, all from one sample in a study of cytomegalovirus exposure and HLA in healthy donors. The protocol was immunoSEQ multiplex PCR, while the TCRdb copy is restricted to in-frame clones and leaves out a portion. Here the sample spans 120,000 or so clones, 72% being singletons. Source material: PBMCs. The receptor set was obtained from a man aged 25 to 40 in good health and CMV-seronegative. CDR3s include the opening cysteine and the closing phenylalanine or tryptophan. Each record gives: V gene, D gene, J gene, clone size, CDR3 protein, CDR3 DNA. A D gene is named only where the DNA matches it firmly. Size is omitted from some rows. Given values are once, few, many or a class for expanded clones.

v_gene: TRBV28; d_gene: -; j_gene: TRBJ1-5; abundance: once; CDR3aa: CASSLSRANQPQHF; CDR3nt: TGTGCCAGCAGTTTATCCAGGGCCAATCAGCCCCAGCATTTT
v_gene: TRBV18; d_gene: -; j_gene: TRBJ2-3; abundance: few; CDR3aa: CASSPPSVADTQYF; CDR3nt: TGTGCCAGCTCACCACCGTCGGTAGCAGATACGCAGTATTTT
v_gene: TRBV27; d_gene: -; j_gene: TRBJ2-7; abundance: -; CDR3aa: CASSLVGQLGPYEQYF; CDR3nt: TGTGCCAGCAGTTTAGTGGGGCAACTCGGGCCCTACGAGCAGTACTTC
v_gene: TRBV7-9; d_gene: TRBD1; j_gene: TRBJ2-3; abundance: -; CDR3aa: CASSGPGQGTSYTQYF; CDR3nt: TGTGCCAGCAGTGGACCGGGACAGGGGACCTCATATACGCAGTATTTT
v_gene: TRBV7-6; d_gene: TRBD2; j_gene: TRBJ2-3; abundance: few; CDR3aa: CASSLAYSGGGEDTQYF; CDR3nt: TGTGCCAGCAGCTTAGCCTATAGCGGGGGGGGCGAAGATACGCAGTATTTT
v_gene: TRBV5-1; d_gene: -; j_gene: TRBJ2-3; abundance: few; CDR3aa: CASRFPGETDTQYF; CDR3nt: TGCGCCAGCAGATTCCCGGGGGAAACAGATACGCAGTATTTT
v_gene: TRBV18; d_gene: TRBD2; j_gene: TRBJ2-7; abundance: few; CDR3aa: CASSPRASGGAAYEQYF; CDR3nt: TGTGCCAGCTCACCACGGGCTAGCGGGGGGGCCGCCTACGAGCAGTACTTC
v_gene: TRBV5-4; d_gene: -; j_gene: TRBJ2-5; abundance: -; CDR3aa: CASSLPGRETQYF; CDR3nt: TGTGCCAGCAGCTTGCCTGGGAGGGAGACCCAGTACTTC
v_gene: TRBV7-9; d_gene: TRBD2; j_gene: TRBJ2-7; abundance: -; CDR3aa: CSSRKKGEGLAYEQYF; CDR3nt: TGTTCCAGCAGAAAAAAGGGAGAGGGACTAGCCTACGAGCAGTACTTC
v_gene: TRBV10-3; d_gene: TRBD2; j_gene: TRBJ2-2; abundance: once; CDR3aa: CAGRAGGPPGELFF; CDR3nt: TGTGCCGGAAGAGCGGGGGGGCCCCCCGGGGAGCTGTTTTTT
v_gene: TRBV29-1; d_gene: -; j_gene: TRBJ2-2; abundance: -; CDR3aa: CSVSGPSNTGELFF; CDR3nt: TGCAGCGTATCAGGGCCCTCGAACACCGGGGAGCTGTTTTTT
v_gene: TRBV27; d_gene: -; j_gene: TRBJ1-1; abundance: -; CDR3aa: CASRNGNTEAFF; CDR3nt: TGTGCCAGCAGAAACGGGAACACTGAAGCTTTCTTT
v_gene: TRBV27; d_gene: TRBD1; j_gene: TRBJ1-4; abundance: -; CDR3aa: CASSSTGVGEKLFF; CDR3nt: TGTGCCAGCAGTTCGACAGGGGTAGGCGAAAAACTGTTTTTT
v_gene: TRBV7-2; d_gene: -; j_gene: TRBJ1-1; abundance: few; CDR3aa: CASSLARNTEAFF; CDR3nt: TGTGCCAGCAGCTTAGCTAGGAACACTGAAGCTTTCTTT
v_gene: TRBV10-3; d_gene: -; j_gene: TRBJ2-7; abundance: -; CDR3aa: CAISLSYEQYF; CDR3nt: TGTGCCATCAGCCTATCCTACGAGCAGTACTTC
v_gene: TRBV10-3; d_gene: -; j_gene: TRBJ1-5; abundance: -; CDR3aa: CAISVTGGDQPQHF; CDR3nt: TGTGCCATCAGTGTAACGGGGGGGGATCAGCCCCAGCATTTT
v_gene: TRBV11-3; d_gene: -; j_gene: TRBJ2-3; abundance: -; CDR3aa: CASSLKGYQDTQYF; CDR3nt: TGTGCCAGCAGCTTGAAGGGGTATCAGGATACGCAGTATTTT
v_gene: TRBV7-9; d_gene: TRBD1; j_gene: TRBJ1-6; abundance: -; CDR3aa: CASSFQGGGSPLHF; CDR3nt: TGTGCCAGCAGCTTTCAAGGGGGCGGTTCACCCCTCCACTTT
v_gene: TRBV2; d_gene: -; j_gene: TRBJ1-1; abundance: -; CDR3aa: CASSVQGTTTEAFF; CDR3nt: TGTGCCAGCAGTGTGCAGGGGACTACCACTGAAGCTTTCTTT
v_gene: TRBV7-2; d_gene: TRBD1; j_gene: TRBJ2-7; abundance: -; CDR3aa: CASSAGGAVSYEQYF; CDR3nt: TGTGCCAGCAGCGCAGGGGGCGCCGTCTCCTACGAGCAGTACTTC
v_gene: TRBV5-4; d_gene: -; j_gene: TRBJ1-3; abundance: -; CDR3aa: CASSLDRSSGNTIYF; CDR3nt: TGTGCCAGCAGCTTGGACAGAAGCTCTGGAAACACCATATATTTT
v_gene: TRBV4-3; d_gene: TRBD1; j_gene: TRBJ2-7; abundance: -; CDR3aa: CASSLGKQGIYEQYF; CDR3nt: TGCGCCAGCAGCCTCGGAAAACAGGGGATCTACGAGCAGTACTTC
v_gene: TRBV27; d_gene: TRBD1; j_gene: TRBJ2-7; abundance: -; CDR3aa: CASSLDRESSEQYF; CDR3nt: TGTGCCAGCAGTTTGGACAGGGAGTCCTCCGAGCAGTACTTC
v_gene: TRBV30; d_gene: -; j_gene: TRBJ2-7; abundance: -; CDR3aa: CAWAPGLGFGEQYF; CDR3nt: TGTGCCTGGGCCCCAGGGTTGGGGTTTGGCGAGCAGTACTTC
v_gene: TRBV5-1; d_gene: TRBD1; j_gene: TRBJ2-3; abundance: -; CDR3aa: CASSLQGGQYTDTQYF; CDR3nt: TGCGCCAGCAGCTTGCAAGGGGGACAGTACACAGATACGCAGTATTTT
v_gene: TRBV5-5; d_gene: TRBD1; j_gene: TRBJ1-4; abundance: -; CDR3aa: CASSSMTGLSEKLFF; CDR3nt: TGTGCCAGCAGCTCAATGACAGGGCTCTCTGAAAAACTGTTTTTT
v_gene: TRBV29-1; d_gene: TRBD2; j_gene: TRBJ2-1; abundance: -; CDR3aa: CSVEDLLAGGYNEQFF; CDR3nt: TGCAGCGTTGAAGATCTCCTAGCGGGGGGGTACAATGAGCAGTTCTTC
v_gene: TRBV7-9; d_gene: -; j_gene: TRBJ2-7; abundance: few; CDR3aa: CASRGFYEQYF; CDR3nt: TGTGCCAGCCGGGGGTTCTACGAGCAGTACTTC
v_gene: TRBV5-4; d_gene: TRBD1; j_gene: TRBJ1-2; abundance: -; CDR3aa: CASSLDRGWIHTF; CDR3nt: TGTGCCAGCAGCTTGGACAGGGGGTGGATTCACACCTTC
v_gene: TRBV6-1; d_gene: -; j_gene: TRBJ1-1; abundance: once; CDR3aa: CASSESPLAEAFF; CDR3nt: TGTGCCAGCAGTGAATCGCCGTTAGCTGAAGCTTTCTTT
v_gene: TRBV18; d_gene: -; j_gene: TRBJ1-1; abundance: -; CDR3aa: CASSQEEEEAFF; CDR3nt: TGTGCCAGCTCCCAAGAAGAAGAGGAAGCTTTCTTT
v_gene: TRBV30; d_gene: -; j_gene: TRBJ1-6; abundance: -; CDR3aa: CAWSPRPQSPLHF; CDR3nt: TGTGCCTGGAGTCCCAGGCCCCAATCACCCCTCCACTTT
v_gene: TRBV4-2; d_gene: TRBD1; j_gene: TRBJ1-1; abundance: -; CDR3aa: CASSQGGKGAPTEAFF; CDR3nt: TGTGCCAGCAGCCAAGGGGGAAAGGGGGCGCCGACTGAAGCTTTCTTT
v_gene: TRBV7-9; d_gene: -; j_gene: TRBJ1-2; abundance: -; CDR3aa: CASSPVLDSSYGYTF; CDR3nt: TGTGCCAGCAGCCCCGTCCTGGACAGCAGCTATGGCTACACCTTC
v_gene: TRBV7-9; d_gene: -; j_gene: TRBJ1-2; abundance: few; CDR3aa: CASSLGNRGAGGYTF; CDR3nt: TGTGCCAGCAGCTTGGGGAATCGGGGGGCAGGAGGCTACACCTTC
v_gene: TRBV29-1; d_gene: -; j_gene: TRBJ1-5; abundance: few; CDR3aa: CSVEPREGQPQHF; CDR3nt: TGCAGCGTTGAACCCCGGGAAGGTCAGCCCCAGCATTTT
v_gene: TRBV6-5; d_gene: -; j_gene: TRBJ2-5; abundance: few; CDR3aa: CASTGGREETQYF; CDR3nt: TGTGCCAGCACGGGGGGCCGGGAAGAGACCCAGTACTTC